The 20 T cell receptor beta chains presented below share a single source sample, sequenced in a study of cytomegalovirus exposure and HLA in healthy donors (dated by TCRdb to 2017 to 2019). To prepare the library, the immunoSEQ multiplex PCR assay was applied. For the multiplex PCR, a mixture combining 60 forward primers for TCR Vbeta segments and 13 reverse primers for TCR Jbeta segments was used. TCRdb took this table from immuneACCESS and kept in-frame rearrangements with V and J called. Such tables lack part of the clones; where checked against another copy, unresolved V genes explain under half of the gap, and the rest is unexplained. The sample data list about 150,000 clones, and roughly 83% of these were observed just once. The ten largest account for 7.7% of the sample. Sequencing was performed on PBMCs. The receptors come from a man younger than 40 in good health and CMV-seropositive.

In this sample, this clone turned up once. The chain joins TRBV29-1 to TRBJ1-2; no reliable D call. V was clipped by 3 bases and J by 7 bases, with 9 bases between them. This CDR3 spans 11 amino acids. Germline assignment: CDR1 SQVTM and CDR2 ANQGSEA. Here the CDR3 reads CSVEREFGYTF. Here the CDR3 DNA reads TGCAGCGTTGAGAGGGAGTTTGGCTACACCTTC.

This chain uses TRBV5-1 with TRBJ1-2; D gene ambiguous. This CDR3 spans 14 amino acids. V was shortened by 1 base and J by 8 bases, with 15 bases between the two germline ends. From germline, CDR1 is SGHRS and CDR2 YFSETQ. As DNA, the CDR3 is TGCGCCAGCAGCTTGAGCCCGCTGGCGGGCGGCTACACCTTC. Amino acid sequence: CASSLSPLAGGYTF.

This chain joins TRBV19 and TRBJ2-2; 11 bases map to TRBD1. Germline-derived CDR1 and CDR2 are LNHDA and SQIVND (reference sequence). The CDR3 length is 15 residues. Germline trimming cut 10 bases from V and 6 bases from J; bases unmatched to any gene: 10. The CDR3 DNA is TGTGCCACTGGGAGGACAGGGGGCCTCCCCGGGGAGCTGTTTTTT. Its protein product is CATGRTGGLPGELFF.

The rearrangement uses TRBV29-1 and TRBJ2-7, with TRBD2 matching over 10 bases. V lost 5 bases and J lost 4; bases outside the gene matches: 5. The CDR3 consists of 13 residues. CDR1 and CDR2 from the germline V gene are SQVTM and ANQGSEA. The CDR3 nucleotides read TGCAGCGTTTACGGGACTAGCGCGTACGAGCAGTACTTC. Residues: CSVYGTSAYEQYF.

The V gene is TRBV27, the J gene TRBJ1-1; TRBD1 aligns across 8 bases. Germline lookup yields CDR1 MNHEY and CDR2 SMNVEV (reference sequence). The trim removed 6 bases at V and 0 bases at J, leaving 9 bases unmatched. The CDR3 sequence is 16 residues long. The CDR3 protein is CASRGGTGIMNTEAFF. DNA of the CDR3: TGTGCCAGCAGGGGCGGGACAGGAATCATGAACACTGAAGCTTTCTTT.

The chain recombines TRBV10-3 with TRBJ2-1; 9 bases are a match to TRBD2. The V segment lost 5 bases and the J segment 2 bases; nucleotides outside the gene matches: 4. The CDR3 is 15 residues long. Germline V gene data show CDR1 as ENHRY and CDR2 as SYGVKD. CDR3 protein: CAISLAGVAYNEQFF. CDR3 nucleotide sequence: TGTGCCATCAGTTTAGCGGGGGTAGCCTACAATGAGCAGTTCTTC.

This clone was found once. V gene TRBV4-1 combines with J gene TRBJ2-7; 9 bases line up with TRBD1. J lost 2 bases, V lost 4 bases, and 0 bases had no gene match. The CDR3 totals 13 residues. CDR1 and CDR2 (germline): MGHRA, YSYEKL. Written as DNA, the CDR3 is TGCGCCAGCAGCCGACAGGGGGCCTACGAGCAGTACTTC. This translates into CASSRQGAYEQYF.

The rearrangement uses TRBV28 and TRBJ1-2; TRBD1 might be the D (6 bases). CDR1 and CDR2 (germline): MDHEN, SYDVKM. The CDR3 is made up of 13 amino acids. Trimming took off 8 bases at V and 8 bases at J, with 18 bases between the two ends. The CDR3 loop reads CASGPGTKGGYTF. For the CDR3, the DNA is TGTGCCAGCGGACCCGGGACAAAAGGGGGCTACACCTTC.

V gene TRBV7-3 combines with J gene TRBJ2-2; TRBD1 matches at 7 bases. V shed 2 bases, J shed 0 bases, and the junction held 6 bases outside the gene matches. CDR1 and CDR2 (germline): SGHTA, FQGTGA. This CDR3 is 17 amino acids long. The CDR3 spells CASSLGQQGTNTGELFF. DNA for the CDR3: TGTGCCAGCAGCTTAGGTCAACAGGGGACGAACACCGGGGAGCTGTTTTTT.

This rearrangement joins TRBV19 to TRBJ2-5, with 9 bases lining up with TRBD1. Germline V gene data show CDR1 as LNHDA and CDR2 as SQIVND (reference sequence). With 5 bases clipped from V and 4 bases from J, the junction kept 5 bases outside the gene matches. The CDR3 runs to 14 residues. Here the CDR3 reads CASSPDRGRETQYF. CDR3 nucleotides: TGTGCCAGTAGTCCGGACAGGGGAAGAGAGACCCAGTACTTC.

The V gene is TRBV11-2, the J gene TRBJ1-5; 7 nucleotides line up with TRBD1. V trimming: 5 bases; J trimming: 1 base; junction bases outside the gene matches: 2. There are 14 residues in the CDR3. Looked up from germline, CDR1 is SGHAT and CDR2 is FQNNGV. The CDR3 protein is CASSPTGSNQPQHF. DNA for the CDR3: TGTGCCAGCAGCCCGACAGGGAGCAATCAGCCCCAGCATTTT.

This rearrangement joins TRBV19 to TRBJ1-3, with D uncertain. The V gene lost 3 bases and the J gene lost 0 bases, with 6 bases spanning the gap. Germline V gene lookup returns CDR1 LNHDA and CDR2 SQIVND (reference sequence). CDR3 length: 14 amino acids. The CDR3 DNA follows: TGTGCCAGTAGTATTATGAGCTCTGGAAACACCATATATTTT. Translated: CASSIMSSGNTIYF.

CDR3: CASSQERPGSGNTIYF. The CDR3 DNA reads as TGTGCCAGCAGCCAAGAAAGGCCAGGGTCTGGAAACACCATATATTTT. The V and J genes are TRBV4-2 and TRBJ1-3; D might be TRBD1 (5 bases). V was cut by 0 bases and J by 1 base, with 10 bases left in between. CDR1 LGHNA and CDR2 YNFKEQ come from the germline V gene. The CDR3 loop spans 16 amino acids.

CDR3 amino acids: CASGGDVGEQYF. CDR3 DNA: TGTGCTAGTGGCGGGGATGTGGGGGAGCAGTACTTC. V gene TRBV12-5 combines with J gene TRBJ2-7; D might be TRBD2 (5 bases). V lost 6 bases and J 7 bases, leaving 13 bases between the germline ends. The germline CDR1 and CDR2 sequences are LGHNT and FRNRAP. The CDR3 spans 12 residues.

This clone occurred once. J is TRBJ1-4 and V is TRBV5-8; D might be TRBD1 (5 bases). Trimming shortened V by 3 bases and J by 0 bases, and 15 bases separated the two germline ends. Germline V CDR1 and CDR2: SGHTS, YDEGEE. The CDR3 is made up of 17 amino acids. The CDR3 sequence: CASSSEGWAATNEKLFF. The CDR3 bases are TGTGCCAGCAGCTCGGAGGGGTGGGCGGCAACTAATGAAAAACTGTTTTTT. Full variable domain (rest looked up from reference TRBV5-8 and TRBJ1-4): EAGVTQSPTHLIKTRGQQATLRCSPISGHTSVYWYQQALGLGLQFLLWYDEGEERNRGNFPPRFSGRQFPNYSSELNVNALELEDSALYLCASSSEGWAATNEKLFFGSGTQLSVL.

The chain has TRBV7-3 and TRBJ2-2, with 11 bases aligning to TRBD2. This CDR3 contains 17 residues. The germline gives CDR1 SGHTA, CDR2 FQGTGA. After removal of 1 base from V and 6 bases from J, the junction contained 7 bases not matched to a gene. This CDR3 is CASSLIKLAGDPGELFF. CDR3 in DNA: TGTGCCAGCAGCTTAATCAAACTAGCGGGAGATCCCGGGGAGCTGTTTTTT. Based on the CDR3 plus reference TRBV7-3 and TRBJ2-2, the full variable domain is GAGVSQTPSNKVTEKGKYVELRCDPISGHTALYWYRQSLGQGPEFLIYFQGTGAADDSGLPNDRFFAVRPEGSVSTLKIQRTERGDSAVYLCASSLIKLAGDPGELFFGEGSRLTVL.

The chain's CDR3 is CASSLQGGKQYF. CDR3 bases: TGTGCCAGCAGTTTACAGGGAGGAAAGCAGTACTTC. The chain has TRBV28 and TRBJ2-7; TRBD2 might be the D (6 bases). V lost 2 bases to trimming and J lost 8 bases, with 10 bases between them. There are 12 residues in the CDR3. Germline V gene lookup returns CDR1 MDHEN and CDR2 SYDVKM.

Here the CDR3 DNA reads TGTGCCAGCTCCCAGGAAGAGAACACTGAAGCTTTCTTT. Amino acid sequence: CASSQEENTEAFF. V is TRBV6-4 and J is TRBJ1-1; D remains ambiguous. The V and J ends lost 8 bases and 1 base respectively, with 11 bases between them. The CDR3 has 13 residues. CDR1 MRHNA and CDR2 SNTAGT come from the germline V gene.

This sequence joins TRBV27 and TRBJ2-3; 8 bases map to TRBD2. The CDR3 has 15 residues. Trimming at V came to 4 bases and at J to 1 base, leaving 4 bases not matched to a gene. The germline gives CDR1 MNHEY, CDR2 SMNVEV (reference sequence). The CDR3 DNA follows: TGTGCCAGCAGTTCAGCGGGGGCGGGCACAGATACGCAGTATTTT. It codes for CASSSAGAGTDTQYF.

The V and J genes are TRBV9 and TRBJ2-1; TRBD1 matches 7 bases. This CDR3 region has 14 residues. Germline assignment: CDR1 SGDLS and CDR2 YYNGEE. V shed 4 bases, J shed 4 bases, and the junction held 5 bases outside the gene matches. The chain's CDR3 is CASSTGQSYNEQFF. The CDR3 nucleotides read TGTGCCAGCAGCACGGGACAGTCATACAATGAGCAGTTCTTC.